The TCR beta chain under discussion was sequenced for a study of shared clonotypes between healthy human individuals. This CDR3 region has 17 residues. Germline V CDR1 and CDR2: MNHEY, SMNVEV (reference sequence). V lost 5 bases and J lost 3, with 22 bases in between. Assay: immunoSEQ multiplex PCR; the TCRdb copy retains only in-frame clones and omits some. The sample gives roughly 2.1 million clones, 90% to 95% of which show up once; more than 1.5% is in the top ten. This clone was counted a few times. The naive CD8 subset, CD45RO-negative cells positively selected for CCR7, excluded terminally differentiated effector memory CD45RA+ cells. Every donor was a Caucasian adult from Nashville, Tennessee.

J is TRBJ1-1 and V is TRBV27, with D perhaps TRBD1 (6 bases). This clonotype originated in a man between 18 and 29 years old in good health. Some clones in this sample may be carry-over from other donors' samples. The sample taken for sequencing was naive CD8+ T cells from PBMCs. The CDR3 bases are TGTGCCAGCAGTCCTCGGGGCAGGGGAGGGGTGGACACTGAAGCTTTCTTT. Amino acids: CASSPRGRGGVDTEAFF.